Listed here is a single T cell receptor (beta chain). What antigen it recognizes has not been identified. The record has no base qualities; no much larger clone is one base away. The CDR3 regions of human TCRbeta chains were analyzed by immunosequencing. In the source study's methods: Repertoire TCRs were matched against a reference library of SARS-CoV-2-specific TCRs generated with the MIRA antigen-specificity platform. Breadth was defined as the fraction of unique TCRs that were SARS-CoV-2-associated. Depth was defined as the fraction of total T cells that were SARS-CoV-2-associated. Using the MIRA data, each spike-specific TCR was mapped to the spike region that the TCR reacts to and placed in a CD4 or CD8 class. Log10-transformed breadth and depth values were compared by one-way ANOVA with Sidak's multiple comparisons tests. In its TCRdb copy, this immuneACCESS table keeps in-frame sequences only and misses some clones. Where compared with another copy, unresolved V genes explain less than half of these, and the others have no known cause. V, J and clone size are taken as reported in that table, and D and trimming were inferred from the DNA itself. Recorded for this sample are about 83,000 clones; 80% to 90% of them occurred a single time. The ten biggest clones cover 30% to 35% of the sample.

The sample is drawn from a study of T cell responses to AZD1222 COVID-19 vaccine (dated by TCRdb to the early 2020s). About the study as a whole: AZD1222 recipients given second doses at about 4 weeks or at about 12 weeks were pooled, since spike-specific TCR depth and breadth were not found to differ between the two schedules. TCR sequencing was performed for 230 to 250 trial participants, of whom about 200 were given two doses of AZD1222 and some 25 were given two doses of MenACWY control vaccine. Trial participants were enrolled by age into subgroups of 18-55, 56-69 and 70-plus years, and roughly 160, 29 and 62 TCR-sequenced participants, respectively, were included in these subgroups.

This specimen's time point label, interpreted: baseline before first vaccination. The vaccinee samples were drawn from two UK trials, COV001 and COV002, one of which was a single-blind randomized controlled phase 2/3 trial testing AZD1222 (ChAdOx1 nCoV-19) in healthy adults. For TCRbeta chain sequencing, PBMC samples from trial participants were taken at day 0 and at day 28 after the second dose. Broader findings and caveats from the paper: Vaccine-associated CD4 TCRs spanned the whole spike protein, with dominant responses in regions 160-218 and 743-854. The 56-69-year group was small, and its depth increase did not reach significance, likely because of low power. No day 14 peak-response samples were available, so repertoires were characterized only after the peak T cell response. After two AZD1222 doses, spike-specific TCR breadth and depth were significantly higher than at day 0 and than in MenACWY recipients. Reportedly, almost half of the unique spike-specific TCRs recognized epitopes lying outside the regions that are mutated in the B.1.351 and B.1.1.7 variants. Conclusions about previously exposed vaccinees are limited because only a handful of AZD1222 recipients were SARS-CoV-2 seropositive at baseline. Most participants were white British and females outnumbered males, and the authors suggested that clonal diversity may have been underestimated.

The germline V gene supplies CDR1 ENHRY and CDR2 SYGVKD. Inclusive of the bounding cysteine and phenylalanine, the CDR3 is 13 residues long. Of the read, only the CDR3 DNA is kept; its 39 bases are in frame from base 1. V is pruned by 10 bases and J by 3 bases, leaving 8 bases of the junction without a gene match. The receptor was derived from an adult in good health. The chain links TRBV10-3 with TRBJ2-7; TRBD1 fits 8 bases in the junction. The material sequenced was peripheral blood, taken on day 0 of AZD1222 vaccination. The CDR3 protein sequence reads: CATEPGQVYEQYF. In nucleotides, the sequence is TGTGCCACGGAACCGGGACAGGTCTACGAGCAGTACTTC.